This is a list of T cell receptor beta chains from one sample in a study of CD8+ T cells in alopecia areata. Clones were sequenced by immunoSEQ multiplex PCR, and TCRdb holds only the in-frame ones, with some missing. The sample consists of about 170,000 clones, just over 65% of them appearing once. The source material was CD8+ T cells sorted from blood, sampled at week 0. Receptors originate from a human donor with alopecia areata. Both conserved end residues are part of each CDR3. Each record gives: J gene, V gene, clone size, D gene, CDR3 DNA, CDR3 protein. The D gene is left open where the match is weak. Clone size, where shown, is once, few, many, or a class for clones that have expanded.

TRBJ2-1	TRBV13	-	TRBD1	TGTGCCAGCAGCTCCCGGGGACAGGGGATCAATGAGCAGTTCTTC	CASSSRGQGINEQFF
TRBJ2-5	TRBV5-1	-	TRBD2	TGCGCCAGCAGCTTGCATAGACTAGCGGGGGACCAAGAGACCCAGTACTTC	CASSLHRLAGDQETQYF
TRBJ2-3	TRBV5-1	-	-	TGCGCCAGCAGAAGGGACCGTGCCCAGTATTTT	CASRRDRAQYF
TRBJ1-1	TRBV2	-	TRBD1	TGTGCCATGCAGGCCTATAGGACAGGCATGAACACTGAAGCTTTCTTT	CAMQAYRTGMNTEAFF
TRBJ1-5	TRBV5-6	-	TRBD1	TGTGCCAGCAGCTTGGAGGGACAGATAAATCAGCCCCAGCATTTT	CASSLEGQINQPQHF
TRBJ1-6	TRBV4-1	-	-	TGCGCCAGCAGCCCCGGGGCCAATTCACCCCTCCACTTT	CASSPGANSPLHF
TRBJ2-1	TRBV2	-	-	TGTGCCAGCATGCTGGGGACCGCATCATACAATGAGCAGTTCTTC	CASMLGTASYNEQFF
TRBJ1-1	TRBV18	-	-	TGTGCCAGCTCACGACTCAGGAGACAGGCCACGAAAGCTTTCTTT	CASSRLRRQATKAFF
TRBJ2-1	TRBV4-2	-	-	TGTGCCAGCAGCCAAGTCGCCGAGACTAGTTCCACGGGCAATGAGCAGTTCTTC	CASSQVAETSSTGNEQFF
TRBJ1-4	TRBV29-1	once	-	TGCAGCGTTGTATCCGGGACAAATGAAAAACTGTTTTTT	CSVVSGTNEKLFF
TRBJ1-2	TRBV6-5	-	TRBD1	TGTGCCAGCGCAGGGGGCTACTATGGCTACACCTTC	CASAGGYYGYTF
TRBJ1-1	TRBV7-2	few	-	TGTGCCAGCAGCTTAGATGGGACGGGGTTGAAGACTGAAGCTTTCTTT	CASSLDGTGLKTEAFF
TRBJ2-1	TRBV27	once	-	TGTGCCAGCAGTGGTATGGATTACAATGAGCAGTTCTTC	CASSGMDYNEQFF
TRBJ2-7	TRBV6-5	-	TRBD1	TGTGCCAGCAGTTACTCCGGGACAGGGCGGTACGAGCAGTACTTC	CASSYSGTGRYEQYF
TRBJ2-5	TRBV28	few	-	TGTGCCAGCAGTTTTTTACGTGAGACCCAGTACTTC	CASSFLRETQYF
TRBJ1-1	TRBV6-5	-	-	TGTGCCAGCAGTTTGTGGGGGAACACTGAAGCTTTCTTT	CASSLWGNTEAFF
TRBJ2-5	TRBV18	-	TRBD1	TGTGCCAGCTCACCACGGGACAGCCAAGAGACCCAGTACTTC	CASSPRDSQETQYF
TRBJ2-1	TRBV13	-	TRBD2	TGTGCCAGCAGCTTTCGGCGGGGGGAATACAATGAGCAGTTCTTC	CASSFRRGEYNEQFF
TRBJ2-1	TRBV29-1	few	-	TGCAGCGGCCTACAGGATGAGCAGTTCTTC	CSGLQDEQFF
TRBJ2-7	TRBV7-7	-	-	TGTGCCAGCAGCTTAGAGTTTGGGACCTACGAGCAGTACTTC	CASSLEFGTYEQYF
TRBJ2-7	TRBV7-8	-	TRBD2	TGTGCCAGCAGCTTAAGTACCAGCGGGGTCTACGAGCAGTACTTC	CASSLSTSGVYEQYF
TRBJ2-5	TRBV7-9	-	-	TGTGCCAGCAGCTTGATTGCAAGGATCCAAGAGACCCAGTACTTC	CASSLIARIQETQYF
TRBJ2-1	TRBV29-1	-	TRBD1	TGCAGCGGACTTGGGACAGATTCCTACAATGAGCAGTTCTTC	CSGLGTDSYNEQFF
TRBJ2-5	TRBV7-9	-	TRBD1	TGTGCCAGCATCCTGACAGGGCGCGAGACCCAGTACTTC	CASILTGRETQYF
TRBJ2-7	TRBV30	-	-	TGTGCCTGGAATGCGGGGACGGGGAACGAGCAGTACTTC	CAWNAGTGNEQYF
TRBJ1-2	TRBV4-2	-	TRBD1	TGTGCCAGCAGCCAAGAACAGGGGAACTATGGCTACACCTTC	CASSQEQGNYGYTF
TRBJ2-2	TRBV2	-	-	TGTGCCAGCCTGGGGGGCTACACCGGGGAGCTGTTTTTT	CASLGGYTGELFF
TRBJ1-1	TRBV13	-	-	TGTGCCAGCAGCACCTTCGGAACTGAAGCTTTCTTT	CASSTFGTEAFF
TRBJ1-4	TRBV19	-	-	TGTGCCAGTAGTATGGCTGGGACTGAAAAACTGTTTTTT	CASSMAGTEKLFF
TRBJ2-2	TRBV29-1	few	-	TGCAGCGCGTTGGGTACCGGGGAGCTGTTTTTT	CSALGTGELFF
TRBJ1-1	TRBV30	-	-	TGTGCCTGGAGTGGATTCGGCTCAGAAGCTTTCTTT	CAWSGFGSEAFF
TRBJ1-2	TRBV5-1	-	TRBD1	TGCGCCAGCAGCTTGGGCGGGACAGGGAATGTCTATGGCTACACCTTC	CASSLGGTGNVYGYTF
TRBJ2-3	TRBV6-5	-	TRBD1	TGTGCCAGCAGTTTAGCCGGGACAGGGACCACAGATACGCAGTATTTT	CASSLAGTGTTDTQYF
TRBJ2-1	TRBV7-9	few	-	TGTGCCAGCAGCTTATTGGGCGCCCTGTCGTCACTTTACAATGAGCAGTTCTTC	CASSLLGALSSLYNEQFF
TRBJ2-6	TRBV27	-	-	TGTGCCAGCAGTTTTGGAGGGATAGGGGCCAACGTCCTGACTTTC	CASSFGGIGANVLTF
TRBJ2-6	TRBV27	-	-	TGTGCCAGCAGTACTACGCGAGACTCTGGGGCCAACGTCCTGACTTTC	CASSTTRDSGANVLTF
TRBJ2-1	TRBV6-6	-	-	TGTGCCAGCAGTTACGGGGTTAATGAGCAGTTCTTC	CASSYGVNEQFF
TRBJ1-5	TRBV7-9	-	TRBD1	TGTGCCAGCAGCCCGGACAGGGCGGTCAGCAATCAGCCCCAGCATTTT	CASSPDRAVSNQPQHF
TRBJ2-7	TRBV10-3	-	-	TGTGCCATCAGTGATTGGACCCCGACAGAGCAGTACTTC	CAISDWTPTEQYF
TRBJ2-1	TRBV29-1	-	-	TGCAGCGTTGTGGGGGGGGCTTACAATGAGCAGTTCTTC	CSVVGGAYNEQFF
TRBJ2-2	TRBV18	-	TRBD1	TGTGCCAGCTCAGGACAGGCTTCGAACACCGGGGAGCTGTTTTTT	CASSGQASNTGELFF
TRBJ1-5	TRBV5-1	-	-	TGCGCCAGCAGCTTGGATAGCAATCAGCCCCAGCATTTT	CASSLDSNQPQHF
TRBJ2-1	TRBV6-1	-	-	TGTGCCAGCAGTGGGTCCGGACGACCCGACAATGAGCAGTTCTTC	CASSGSGRPDNEQFF
TRBJ2-5	TRBV5-1	few	-	TGCGCCAGCAGCTTGGATTCGGTATACCAAGAGACCCAGTACTTC	CASSLDSVYQETQYF
TRBJ1-5	TRBV19	-	-	TGTGCCAGTAGTATAGTGAGAGGGCGGCAGCCCCAGCATTTT	CASSIVRGRQPQHF
TRBJ1-5	TRBV7-8	-	-	TGTGCCAGCAGCCCGGTTGAGGGGTGGGGCAATCAGCCCCAGCATTTT	CASSPVEGWGNQPQHF
TRBJ1-2	TRBV6-1	-	-	TGTGCCAGCAGTGAGGGAGGGAGGAGTGGCTACACCTTC	CASSEGGRSGYTF
TRBJ2-7	TRBV27	-	TRBD1	TGTGCCAGCAGCCTAACCGGGACAGGGTCGTACGAGCAGTACTTC	CASSLTGTGSYEQYF
TRBJ2-3	TRBV6-5	-	TRBD2	TGTGCCAGCAGTTACCTGACTAGCGGCACAGATACGCAGTATTTT	CASSYLTSGTDTQYF
TRBJ1-2	TRBV9	once	-	TGTGCCAGCAGCCTGCTTAGACAGAGTTATGGCTACACCTTC	CASSLLRQSYGYTF
TRBJ2-3	TRBV13	-	TRBD2	TGTGCCAGCAGCAAGACTAGCGGGAGCACAGATACGCAGTATTTT	CASSKTSGSTDTQYF
TRBJ1-1	TRBV29-1	once	-	TGCAGCGTTGGGGTAAACACTGAAGCTTTCTTT	CSVGVNTEAFF
TRBJ1-1	TRBV30	-	-	TGTGCCTGGGCCACCGGGGGGTTTGGCACTGAAGCTTTCTTT	CAWATGGFGTEAFF